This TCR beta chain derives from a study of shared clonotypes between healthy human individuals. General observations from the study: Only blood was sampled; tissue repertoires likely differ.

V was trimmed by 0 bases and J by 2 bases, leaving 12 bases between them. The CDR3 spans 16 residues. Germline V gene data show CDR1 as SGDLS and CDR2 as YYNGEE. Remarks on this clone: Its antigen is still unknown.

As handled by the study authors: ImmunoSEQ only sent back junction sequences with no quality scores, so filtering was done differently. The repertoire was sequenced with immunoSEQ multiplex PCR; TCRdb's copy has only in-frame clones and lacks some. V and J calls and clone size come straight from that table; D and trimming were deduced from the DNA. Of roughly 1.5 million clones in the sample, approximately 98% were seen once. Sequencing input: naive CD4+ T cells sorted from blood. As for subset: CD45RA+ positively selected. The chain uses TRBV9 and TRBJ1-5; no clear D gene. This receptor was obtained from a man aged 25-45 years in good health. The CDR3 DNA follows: TGTGCCAGCAGCGTAGGGCCTACCGGGGGCAATCAGCCCCAGCATTTT. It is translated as CASSVGPTGGNQPQHF. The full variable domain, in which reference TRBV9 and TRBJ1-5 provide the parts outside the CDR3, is DSGVTQTPKHLITATGQRVTLRCSPRSGDLSVYWYQQSLDQGLQFLIQYYNGEERAKGNILERFSAQQFPDLHSELNLSSLELGDSALYFCASSVGPTGGNQPQHFGDGTRLSIL.